The 20 T cell receptor beta chains in this list originate from one sample, sequenced in a study of cytomegalovirus exposure and HLA in healthy donors. Primers for the PCR totalled 60 Vbeta and 13 Jbeta. Method: immunoSEQ multiplex PCR; TCRdb's copy keeps in-frame clones and lacks some. The table shows about 150,000 clones, with just under 70% occurring only once. Source material: PBMCs. The receptors originated from a man in his fifties or sixties in good health and CMV-seronegative.

This clone appeared a single time. This chain links TRBV19 with TRBJ1-1, with 9 bases matching TRBD1. J was trimmed by 3 bases and V by 5 bases; bases with no gene match: 7. This CDR3 contains 15 residues. Germline V gives CDR1 LNHDA, CDR2 SQIVND (reference sequence). The CDR3, as DNA: TGTGCCAGTAGTTTAACAGGGGGCAGGGACACTGAAGCTTTCTTT. This gives the protein CASSLTGGRDTEAFF.

A single count supports this clone. Other DNA sequences within the sample encode an identical CDR3. The chain is built from TRBV9 and TRBJ1-1; D remains unclear. Germline V CDR1 and CDR2: SGDLS, YYNGEE. Trimming cost V 0 bases and J 5 bases, with 8 bases left between them. The CDR3 runs to 13 residues. The CDR3 sequence is CASSVVGSTEAFF. The DNA of the CDR3 is TGTGCCAGCAGCGTAGTGGGGAGTACTGAAGCTTTCTTT.

This clone appeared a few times. This chain uses TRBV30 with TRBJ2-2; no clear D gene. The germline V gene encodes CDR1 GTSNPN and CDR2 SVGIG (reference sequence). V dropped 2 bases and J dropped 5 bases, with 15 bases sitting between them. The CDR3 is 15 amino acids. The CDR3 is CAWSRTTISTGELFF. The CDR3 DNA is TGTGCCTGGAGTCGTACTACCATATCAACCGGGGAGCTGTTTTTT.

The V call is TRBV7-3, the J call TRBJ2-1; 13 nucleotides align to TRBD2. V lost 1 base, J lost 7 bases, and 7 bases stayed unmatched. Germline V gene data show CDR1 as SGHTA and CDR2 as FQGTGA. The CDR3 has 17 residues. This chain's CDR3 is CASSLSLPGLAGNEQFF. CDR3 sequence (DNA): TGTGCCAGCAGCTTAAGCTTACCGGGACTAGCGGGGAATGAGCAGTTCTTC.

V and J are TRBV4-3 and TRBJ2-5; D perhaps matches TRBD1 (5 bases). The CDR3 extends over 15 amino acids. Germline V gene lookup returns CDR1 LGHNA and CDR2 YSLEER. V was clipped by 4 bases and J by 0 bases, with 12 bases between them. This CDR3 is CASSRTLRNQETQYF. CDR3 coding DNA: TGCGCCAGCAGCCGGACACTCAGGAACCAAGAGACCCAGTACTTC.

The rearrangement uses TRBV19 and TRBJ1-1, with 10 bases lining up with TRBD1. Germline V lookup: CDR1 LNHDA, CDR2 SQIVND (reference sequence). The CDR3 contains 17 residues. The V segment lost 10 bases and the J segment 0 bases; nucleotides outside the gene matches: 14. CDR3 nucleotides: TGTGCCACCCCAAGGACAGGGGGGGGACTTATGAACACTGAAGCTTTCTTT. Its translation is CATPRTGGGLMNTEAFF.

This clone was detected once. The genes are TRBV27 and TRBJ1-5, with 7 bases fitting TRBD1. Germline CDR1 reads MNHEY; CDR2 reads SMNVEV (reference sequence). J was trimmed by 5 bases and V by 6 bases; bases with no gene match: 7. The CDR3 has 14 residues. CDR3 DNA: TGTGCCAGCAGAAGACAGGGCGACTATCAGCCCCAGCATTTT. Its protein product is CASRRQGDYQPQHF.

The rearrangement uses TRBV4-2 and TRBJ2-5; 14 bases line up with TRBD2. The CDR3 length is 19 residues. With V trimmed by 0 bases and J by 1 base, 7 bases remained unmatched. Germline loops: CDR1 LGHNA, CDR2 YNFKEQ. The CDR3 sequence: CASSQEGLAGVGFQETQYF. The CDR3 DNA reads as TGTGCCAGCAGCCAAGAGGGACTAGCGGGAGTGGGGTTCCAAGAGACCCAGTACTTC.

The rearrangement uses TRBV13 and TRBJ2-1; D gene ambiguous. The CDR3 runs to 12 residues. The germline V and J ends were trimmed by 4 bases and 6 bases, with 7 bases remaining between them. Germline V gene data show CDR1 as PRHDT and CDR2 as FYEKMQ (reference sequence). This chain's CDR3 is CASSSVSNEQFF. The CDR3 DNA reads as TGTGCCAGCAGCTCCGTGTCCAATGAGCAGTTCTTC.

This chain joins TRBV7-3 and TRBJ2-7; possible D gene TRBD2, 6 bases. V was trimmed by 5 bases and J by 6 bases, leaving 8 bases between them. Germline V gene data show CDR1 as SGHTA and CDR2 as FQGTGA. The CDR3 has 11 amino acids. For the CDR3, the DNA is TGTGCCAGCAGCGCCGGGGGCGAGCAGTACTTC. The encoded protein is CASSAGGEQYF.

In this sample, this clone turned up once. This chain uses TRBV15 with TRBJ1-5, with TRBD1 matching over 7 bases. V gave up 0 bases and J gave up 3 bases; unmatched junction bases: 17. The CDR3 is 20 residues long. Per germline, CDR1 LNHNV and CDR2 YYDKDF (reference sequence). DNA of the CDR3: TGTGCCACCAGCAGAGATTACCAGACAGGGTGGGGCCCAATCAATCAGCCCCAGCATTTT. This translates into CATSRDYQTGWGPINQPQHF. Full variable domain (missing parts from reference TRBV15 and TRBJ1-5): DAMVIQNPRYQVTQFGKPVTLSCSQTLNHNVMYWYQQKSSQAPKLLFHYYDKDFNNEADTPDNFQSRRPNTSFCFLDIRSPGLGDTAMYLCATSRDYQTGWGPINQPQHFGDGTRLSIL.

The J gene is TRBJ1-1, the V gene TRBV29-1; no clear D gene. V lost 7 bases, J lost 3 bases, and 9 bases lay in between. The CDR3 is 11 residues long. Per germline, CDR1 SQVTM and CDR2 ANQGSEA. In DNA, the CDR3 is TGCAGCGCATCAGACTACACTGAAGCTTTCTTT. Its translation is CSASDYTEAFF. Combining the CDR3 with reference TRBV29-1 and TRBJ1-1 gives the whole variable domain SAVISQKPSRDICQRGTSLTIQCQVDSQVTMMFWYRQQPGQSLTLIATANQGSEATYESGFVIDKFPISRPNLTFSTLTVSNMSPEDSSIYLCSASDYTEAFFGQGTRLTVV.

This clone was seen a handful of times. The genes are TRBV6-1 and TRBJ1-5; 10 positions agree with TRBD1. The CDR3 covers 15 residues. The J segment lost 4 bases and the V segment lost 4 bases, leaving 4 bases of the junction unmatched. Germline V gene sequence: CDR1 MNHNS, CDR2 SASEGT. CDR3 coding DNA: TGTGCCAGCAGTGCCCGGGACAGGGGAAATCAGCCCCAGCATTTT. Translation gives CASSARDRGNQPQHF.

The V call is TRBV5-1, the J call TRBJ1-2; TRBD1 might be the D (6 bases). V was pared by 4 bases and J by 2 bases, with 12 bases between. Germline V gives CDR1 SGHRS, CDR2 YFSETQ. The CDR3 consists of 14 residues. The chain's CDR3 is CASSPQGKNYGYTF. The CDR3 DNA sequence: TGCGCCAGCAGCCCCCAGGGGAAGAACTATGGCTACACCTTC.

The chain combines TRBV5-3 with TRBJ2-1; 7 bases line up with TRBD2. TRBV5-3 falls under the ORF class, with uncertain function. The CDR3 totals 13 residues. Unmatched junction bases numbered 4, after V lost 4 bases and J lost 6 bases. The CDR3, as DNA: TGTGCCAGAAGCCTAGGACTAGTCAATGAGCAGTTCTTC. Translation gives CARSLGLVNEQFF.

The gene calls are TRBV5-1 and TRBJ2-1; 10 bases agree with TRBD2. J lost 3 bases, V lost 4 bases, and 7 bases had no gene match. This CDR3 contains 16 residues. Germline V gene lookup returns CDR1 SGHRS and CDR2 YFSETQ. CDR3 sequence reads: CASSALAGEVYNEQFF. CDR3 DNA: TGCGCCAGCAGCGCCCTAGCGGGAGAAGTCTACAATGAGCAGTTCTTC.

The rearrangement uses TRBV7-3 and TRBJ2-7; D perhaps matches TRBD2 (5 bases). Trimming shortened V by 5 bases and J by 6 bases, and 20 bases separated the two germline ends. Germline V gene sequence: CDR1 SGHTA, CDR2 FQGTGA. The CDR3 extends over 15 amino acids. CDR3 amino acids: CASSQGFDLAGEQYF. The CDR3 DNA reads TGTGCCAGCAGCCAAGGATTCGACTTGGCGGGCGAGCAGTACTTC.

The chain carries TRBV9 and TRBJ2-2; D remains ambiguous. Between the trimmed V and J ends, which lost 4 bases and 1 base, there was a span of 5 bases. This CDR3 region has 13 residues. The germline V gene has CDR1 SGDLS and CDR2 YYNGEE. CDR3 region: CASSPWNTGELFF. For the CDR3, the DNA is TGTGCCAGCAGCCCCTGGAACACCGGGGAGCTGTTTTTT. Looking up the rest from reference TRBV9 and TRBJ2-2 gives the full variable domain: DSGVTQTPKHLITATGQRVTLRCSPRSGDLSVYWYQQSLDQGLQFLIQYYNGEERAKGNILERFSAQQFPDLHSELNLSSLELGDSALYFCASSPWNTGELFFGEGSRLTVL.

The table lists this clone with a few counts. J is TRBJ2-1 and V is TRBV6-5, with D uncertain. V lost 4 bases and J lost 3, with 16 bases in between. The germline gives CDR1 MNHEY, CDR2 SVGAGI. The CDR3 contains 16 residues. This CDR3 is CASSSRSGPNYNEQFF. CDR3 sequence (DNA): TGTGCCAGCAGTTCGAGATCGGGTCCAAACTACAATGAGCAGTTCTTC.

This sequence joins TRBV2 and TRBJ2-7; D may be TRBD1 (7 bases). This CDR3 contains 14 residues. Germline V gene data show CDR1 as SNHLY and CDR2 as FYNNEI. V shed 7 bases and J shed 5 bases, with 18 bases lying between them. This CDR3 reads CASTLTGTSNEQYF. The CDR3 bases are TGTGCCAGCACCCTGACAGGGACTTCTAACGAGCAGTACTTC.